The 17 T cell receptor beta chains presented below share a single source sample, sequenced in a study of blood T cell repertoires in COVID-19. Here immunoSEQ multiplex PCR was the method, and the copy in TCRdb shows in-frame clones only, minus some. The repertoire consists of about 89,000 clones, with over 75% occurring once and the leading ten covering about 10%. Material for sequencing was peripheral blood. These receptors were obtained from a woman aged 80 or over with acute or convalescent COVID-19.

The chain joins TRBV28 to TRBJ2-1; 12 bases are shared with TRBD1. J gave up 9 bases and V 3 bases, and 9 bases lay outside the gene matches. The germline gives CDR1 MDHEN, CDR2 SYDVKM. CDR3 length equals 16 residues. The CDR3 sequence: CASSFEGQGARGEQFF. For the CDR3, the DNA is TGTGCCAGCAGTTTCGAGGGACAGGGGGCGCGAGGTGAGCAGTTCTTC.

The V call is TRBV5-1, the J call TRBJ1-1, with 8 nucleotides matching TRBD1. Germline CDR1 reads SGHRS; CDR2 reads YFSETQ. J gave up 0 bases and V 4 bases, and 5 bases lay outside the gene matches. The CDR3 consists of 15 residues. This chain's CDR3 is CASSGQGSVNTEAFF. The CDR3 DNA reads TGCGCCAGCAGCGGACAGGGTTCGGTGAACACTGAAGCTTTCTTT. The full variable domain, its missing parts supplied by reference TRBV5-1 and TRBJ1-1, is KAGVTQTPRYLIKTRGQQVTLSCSPISGHRSVSWYQQTPGQGLQFLFEYFSETQRNKGNFPGRFSGRQFSNSRSEMNVSTLELGDSALYLCASSGQGSVNTEAFFGQGTRLTVV.

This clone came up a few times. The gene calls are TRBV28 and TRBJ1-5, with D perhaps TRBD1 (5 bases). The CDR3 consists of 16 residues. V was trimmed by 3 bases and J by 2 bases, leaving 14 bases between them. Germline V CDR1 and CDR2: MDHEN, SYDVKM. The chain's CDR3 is CASSFSRAAGNQPQHF. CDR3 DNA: TGTGCCAGCAGTTTCTCCAGGGCGGCGGGCAATCAGCCCCAGCATTTT.

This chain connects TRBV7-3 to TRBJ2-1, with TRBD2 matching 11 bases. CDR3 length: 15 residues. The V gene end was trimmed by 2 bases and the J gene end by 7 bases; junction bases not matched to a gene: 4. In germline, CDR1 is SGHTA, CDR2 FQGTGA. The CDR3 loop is CASSLSSGGSNEQFF. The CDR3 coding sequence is TGTGCCAGCAGCTTATCTAGCGGGGGGTCTAATGAGCAGTTCTTC.

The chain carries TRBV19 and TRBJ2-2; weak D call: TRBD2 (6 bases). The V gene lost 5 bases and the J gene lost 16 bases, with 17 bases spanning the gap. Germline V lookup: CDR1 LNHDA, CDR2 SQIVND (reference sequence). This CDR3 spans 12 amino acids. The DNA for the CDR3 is TGTGCCAGTAGTTTCCTGGGGGGACCAGGGTTTTTT. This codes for CASSFLGGPGFF.

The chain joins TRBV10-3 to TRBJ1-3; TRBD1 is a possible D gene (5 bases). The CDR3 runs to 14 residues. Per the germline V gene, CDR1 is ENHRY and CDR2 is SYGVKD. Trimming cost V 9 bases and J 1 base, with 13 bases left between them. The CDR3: CAMGDSVSGNTIYF. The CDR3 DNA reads TGTGCCATGGGGGACTCAGTTTCTGGAAACACCATATATTTT.

CDR3 nucleotides: TGCGCCAGCAGCCAAGATCTTAGCGGGAGTTCCTACAATGAGCAGTTCTTC. Protein: CASSQDLSGSSYNEQFF. This chain uses TRBV4-3 with TRBJ2-1, with 9 bases identical to TRBD2. The V and J ends lost 0 bases and 1 base, in that order; junction bases with no gene match: 4. The germline CDR1 and CDR2 sequences are LGHNA and YSLEER. The CDR3 has 17 residues.

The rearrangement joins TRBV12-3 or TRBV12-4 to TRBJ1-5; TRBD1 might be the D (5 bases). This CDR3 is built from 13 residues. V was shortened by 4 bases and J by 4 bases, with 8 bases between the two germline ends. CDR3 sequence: CASSSTVNQPQHF. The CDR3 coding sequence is TGTGCCAGCAGTTCGACAGTAAATCAGCCCCAGCATTTT.

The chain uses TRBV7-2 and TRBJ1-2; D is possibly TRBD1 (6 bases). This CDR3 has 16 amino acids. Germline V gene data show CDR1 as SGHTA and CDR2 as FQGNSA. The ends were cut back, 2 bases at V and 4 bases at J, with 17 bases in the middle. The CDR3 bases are TGTGCCAGCAGCTTAATTTCCCCCGACAGGCTCTATGGCTACACCTTC. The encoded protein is CASSLISPDRLYGYTF.

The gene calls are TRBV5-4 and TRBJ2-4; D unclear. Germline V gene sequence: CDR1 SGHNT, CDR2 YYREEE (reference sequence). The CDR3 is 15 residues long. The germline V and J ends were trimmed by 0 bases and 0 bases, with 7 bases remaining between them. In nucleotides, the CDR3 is TGTGCCAGCAGCTTGGACAGTTCAGCCAAAAACATTCAGTACTTC. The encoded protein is CASSLDSSAKNIQYF.

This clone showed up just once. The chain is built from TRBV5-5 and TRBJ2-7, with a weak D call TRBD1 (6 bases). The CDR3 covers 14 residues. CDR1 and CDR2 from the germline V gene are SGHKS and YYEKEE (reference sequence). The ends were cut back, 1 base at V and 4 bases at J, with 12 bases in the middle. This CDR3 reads CASSLPRQEYEQYF. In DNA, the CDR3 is TGTGCCAGCAGCTTGCCCAGACAGGAGTACGAGCAGTACTTC. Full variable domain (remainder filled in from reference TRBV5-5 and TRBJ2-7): DAGVTQSPTHLIKTRGQQVTLRCSPISGHKSVSWYQQVLGQGPQFIFQYYEKEERGRGNFPDRFSARQFPNYSSELNVNALLLGDSALYLCASSLPRQEYEQYFGPGTRLTVT.

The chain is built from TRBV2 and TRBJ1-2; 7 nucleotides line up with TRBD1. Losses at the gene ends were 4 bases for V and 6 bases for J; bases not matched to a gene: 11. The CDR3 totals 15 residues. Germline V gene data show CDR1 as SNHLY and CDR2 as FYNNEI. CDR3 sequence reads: CASSARRQGVDGYTF. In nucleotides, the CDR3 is TGTGCCAGCAGTGCCAGACGACAGGGTGTTGATGGCTACACCTTC.

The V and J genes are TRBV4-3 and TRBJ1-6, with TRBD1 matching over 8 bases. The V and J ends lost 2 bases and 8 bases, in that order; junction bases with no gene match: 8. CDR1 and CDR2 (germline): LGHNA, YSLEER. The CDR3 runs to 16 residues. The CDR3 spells CASSQTTGDNYSPLHF. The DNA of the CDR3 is TGCGCCAGCAGCCAAACGACAGGGGACAATTATTCACCCCTCCACTTT.

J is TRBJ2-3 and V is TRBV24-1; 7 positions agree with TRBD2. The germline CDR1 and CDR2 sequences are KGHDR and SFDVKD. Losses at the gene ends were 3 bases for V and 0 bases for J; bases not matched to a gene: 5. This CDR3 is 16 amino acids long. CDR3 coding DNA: TGTGCCACCAGTGATGAGCGGGGCACGAGCACAGATACGCAGTATTTT. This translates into CATSDERGTSTDTQYF.

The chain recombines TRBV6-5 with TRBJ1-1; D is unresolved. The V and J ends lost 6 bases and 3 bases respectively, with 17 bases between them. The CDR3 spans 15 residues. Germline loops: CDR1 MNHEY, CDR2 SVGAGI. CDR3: CASSALVPPYTEAFF. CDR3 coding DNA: TGTGCCAGCAGCGCGTTAGTCCCCCCCTACACTGAAGCTTTCTTT.

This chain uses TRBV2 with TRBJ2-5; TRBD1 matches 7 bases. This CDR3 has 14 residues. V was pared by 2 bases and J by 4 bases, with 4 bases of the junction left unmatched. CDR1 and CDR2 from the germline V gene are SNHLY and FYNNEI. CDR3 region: CASSEIQGPETQYF. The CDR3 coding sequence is TGTGCCAGCAGTGAAATACAGGGGCCAGAGACCCAGTACTTC.

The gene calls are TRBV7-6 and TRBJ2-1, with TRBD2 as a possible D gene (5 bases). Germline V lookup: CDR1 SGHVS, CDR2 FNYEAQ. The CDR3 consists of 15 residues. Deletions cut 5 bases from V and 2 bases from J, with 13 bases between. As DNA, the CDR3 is TGTGCCAGCAGCCCCGGGAATGCCGCCTACAATGAGCAGTTCTTC. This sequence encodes CASSPGNAAYNEQFF.